Following are 23 T cell receptor beta chains from one sample sequenced in a study of shared clonotypes between healthy human individuals. Profiling relied on immunoSEQ multiplex PCR, and the TCRdb table lists in-frame clones only, not all of them. The sample includes around 2,000,000 clones, about 94% of them seen just once. Positive CCR7 selection of CD45RO-negative cells yielded the naive CD8 cells, and terminally differentiated effector memory CD45RA+ cells were excluded. Specimen: naive CD8+ T cells sorted from blood. The receptors were sampled from a man aged 18 to 29 in good health.

V gene TRBV29-1 combines with J gene TRBJ2-3, with D tentatively TRBD2 (7 bases). The CDR3 consists of 17 residues. The germline V gene has CDR1 SQVTM and CDR2 ANQGSEA. V was cut by 0 bases and J by 3 bases, with 19 bases left in between. The CDR3 region is CSVEDSGGGGTTDTQYF. The CDR3, as DNA: TGCAGCGTTGAAGATTCAGGAGGGGGGGGCACGACAGATACGCAGTATTTT.

V usage is TRBV9 and J usage is TRBJ2-1, with 8 bases lining up with TRBD2. V lost 0 bases, J lost 0 bases, and 8 bases stayed unmatched. CDR1 and CDR2 (germline): SGDLS, YYNGEE. This CDR3 comprises 18 residues. This chain's CDR3 is CASSVAASGSSSYNEQFF. The CDR3 DNA follows: TGTGCCAGCAGCGTAGCGGCTAGCGGGTCCAGCTCCTACAATGAGCAGTTCTTC.

The chain links TRBV4-1 to TRBJ1-5; TRBD1 is a possible D gene (6 bases). Germline V gives CDR1 MGHRA, CDR2 YSYEKL. This CDR3 spans 16 amino acids. V lost 2 bases to trimming and J lost 6 bases, with 17 bases between them. DNA for the CDR3: TGCGCCAGCAGCCAATCTCAGGGGATAGGCACTCAGCCCCAGCATTTT. Its protein product is CASSQSQGIGTQPQHF.

The V and J genes are TRBV6-5 and TRBJ1-2; a weak D match, TRBD1 (6 bases). Germline V gives CDR1 MNHEY, CDR2 SVGAGI. Trimming stripped 6 bases from V and 7 bases from J, with 15 bases between. The CDR3 is made up of 13 amino acids. The chain's CDR3 is CASRPQGFLGYTF. In DNA form, the CDR3 reads TGTGCCAGCAGGCCACAGGGTTTCCTTGGCTACACCTTC.

Comment on this clone: The sample carries other DNA sequences with the same CDR3. The V gene is TRBV30, the J gene TRBJ1-1; weak D call: TRBD1 (6 bases). The germline V and J ends were trimmed by 0 bases and 4 bases, with 9 bases remaining between them. Germline lookup yields CDR1 GTSNPN and CDR2 SVGIG (reference sequence). This CDR3 is built from 13 residues. The CDR3 protein is CAWSVGGGTEAFF. The CDR3 coding sequence is TGTGCCTGGAGTGTAGGAGGGGGCACTGAAGCTTTCTTT.

The rearrangement joins TRBV4-2 to TRBJ2-1; 7 bases are shared with TRBD2. Germline lookup yields CDR1 LGHNA and CDR2 YNFKEQ. The ends lost 0 bases at V and 9 bases at J; junction bases unmatched: 8. This CDR3 region has 15 residues. CDR3 sequence: CASSQDQAGEGEQFF. Here the CDR3 DNA reads TGTGCCAGCAGCCAAGATCAGGCGGGAGAGGGTGAGCAGTTCTTC.

Note on this clone: At the DNA level, this CDR3 is encoded by other sequences in the same sample as well. The chain has TRBV4-1 and TRBJ2-3; D is undetermined. CDR1 and CDR2 (germline): MGHRA, YSYEKL. The CDR3 is 12 amino acids. The V end lost 0 bases, the J end lost 5 bases, and 3 bases lay between the germline ends. CDR3 in amino acids: CASSQDRDTQYF. Here the CDR3 DNA reads TGCGCCAGCAGCCAAGATCGAGATACGCAGTATTTT.

The chain links TRBV7-9 to TRBJ2-7; D might be TRBD1 (5 bases). V lost 4 bases to trimming and J lost 1 base, with 17 bases between them. CDR1 SEHNR and CDR2 FQNEAQ come from the germline V gene (reference sequence). This CDR3 region has 16 residues. CDR3 DNA sequence: TGTGCCAGCAGCTCCGGACACCAAACCAGATCCTACGAGCAGTACTTC. This encodes CASSSGHQTRSYEQYF.

The chain recombines TRBV4-3 with TRBJ2-7; possible D gene TRBD2, 5 bases. The V end was cut by 0 bases, the J end by 3 bases, with 9 bases between. CDR3 length: 14 residues. Per germline, CDR1 LGHNA and CDR2 YSLEER. This CDR3 is CASSQEADYYEQYF. Here the CDR3 DNA reads TGCGCCAGCAGCCAAGAGGCAGACTACTACGAGCAGTACTTC.

In its sample, this clone was seen a few times. The rearrangement uses TRBV11-2 and TRBJ1-3; no reliable D call. Germline assignment: CDR1 SGHAT and CDR2 FQNNGV. The V and J ends lost 6 bases and 7 bases respectively, with 13 bases between them. The CDR3 sequence is 13 residues long. The CDR3 is CASRSGDTNTIYF. For the CDR3, the DNA is TGTGCCAGCAGATCCGGGGATACGAACACCATATATTTT.

The CDR3 sequence is CARAPGEGTSEAFF. The CDR3, as DNA: TGTGCCAGGGCTCCGGGAGAGGGAACCTCTGAAGCTTTCTTT. V gene TRBV2 combines with J gene TRBJ1-1; D gene ambiguous. With 9 bases removed from V and 6 bases from J, the gap between germline ends came to 20 bases. This CDR3 region has 14 residues. CDR1 and CDR2 from the germline V gene are SNHLY and FYNNEI.

The genes are TRBV28 and TRBJ2-7, with no clear D. V was pared by 6 bases and J by 2 bases, with 11 bases between. The CDR3 is 13 residues long. Germline loops: CDR1 MDHEN, CDR2 SYDVKM. The CDR3 coding sequence is TGTGCCAGCAGACCGGACGGTGCCTACGAGCAGTACTTC. It specifies CASRPDGAYEQYF.

The chain uses TRBV6-1 and TRBJ2-7; TRBD2 agrees at 8 bases. V lost 7 bases, J lost 4 bases, and 12 bases stayed unmatched. CDR1 MNHNS and CDR2 SASEGT come from the germline V gene. The CDR3 spans 15 residues. DNA for the CDR3: TGTGCCAGCATGGGGACTAGTCGGTTCTTATACGAGCAGTACTTC. Amino acids: CASMGTSRFLYEQYF.

In regard to this clone: Additional DNA sequences in this sample encode the identical CDR3. The chain recombines TRBV9 with TRBJ2-7; 8 nucleotides match TRBD2. Germline assignment: CDR1 SGDLS and CDR2 YYNGEE. This CDR3 spans 14 amino acids. V trimming: 1 base; J trimming: 2 bases; junction bases outside the gene matches: 2. The CDR3 spells CASSVTGGAYEQYF. CDR3 in DNA: TGTGCCAGCAGCGTAACCGGGGGGGCCTACGAGCAGTACTTC. The full variable domain, rest sourced from reference TRBV9 and TRBJ2-7, is DSGVTQTPKHLITATGQRVTLRCSPRSGDLSVYWYQQSLDQGLQFLIQYYNGEERAKGNILERFSAQQFPDLHSELNLSSLELGDSALYFCASSVTGGAYEQYFGPGTRLTVT.

This clone appeared a single time. This CDR3 is also generated by other DNA sequences in the sample. The chain employs TRBV27 and TRBJ2-2; possibly TRBD2 for D (6 bases). The germline V gene encodes CDR1 MNHEY and CDR2 SMNVEV (reference sequence). V was clipped by 4 bases and J by 7 bases, with 7 bases between them. The CDR3 loop spans 12 amino acids. CDR3 sequence: CASSSGVGELFF. CDR3 bases: TGTGCCAGCAGTTCGGGGGTCGGGGAGCTGTTTTTT.

Written as DNA, the CDR3 is TGTGCCAGCAGCTTGGTAGAGGAGCTGTTTTTT. It codes for CASSLVEELFF. The chain employs TRBV5-6 and TRBJ2-2; D is ambiguous. This CDR3 is 11 amino acids long. V gave up 0 bases and J gave up 10 bases, with 4 bases separating them. CDR1 SGHDT and CDR2 YYEEEE come from the germline V gene.

The chain uses TRBV10-3 and TRBJ2-7; TRBD2 agrees at 7 bases. The CDR3 spans 16 residues. With V trimmed by 0 bases and J by 7 bases, 12 bases remained unmatched. Per germline, CDR1 ENHRY and CDR2 SYGVKD. CDR3 coding DNA: TGTGCCATCAGTGAGTCGACGAAGCGGCCCGGGGGGGAGCAGTACTTC. Translating it yields CAISESTKRPGGEQYF.

The rearrangement joins TRBV27 to TRBJ2-7, with TRBD1 as a possible D gene (7 bases). The V gene's germline CDR1 is MNHEY and CDR2 SMNVEV (reference sequence). The CDR3 contains 15 residues. V gave up 5 bases and J gave up 0 bases, with 14 bases separating them. The CDR3 here is CASSTSGGGSYEQYF. In nucleotides, the CDR3 is TGTGCCAGCAGTACCTCAGGGGGAGGCTCCTACGAGCAGTACTTC.

The rearrangement joins TRBV30 to TRBJ1-1; the D gene is possibly TRBD1 (6 bases). From germline, CDR1 is GTSNPN and CDR2 SVGIG (reference sequence). There are 16 residues in the CDR3. The V end was cut by 2 bases, the J end by 7 bases, with 23 bases between. For the CDR3, the DNA is TGTGCCTGGAGTTTTCCACCCGGGGGCAGGATGGGTGAAGCTTTCTTT. As protein: CAWSFPPGGRMGEAFF.

The genes are TRBV13 and TRBJ2-7, with D unclear. This CDR3 has 15 amino acids. Trimming removed 4 bases at V and 0 bases at J, with 13 bases between. The germline V gene encodes CDR1 PRHDT and CDR2 FYEKMQ (reference sequence). The CDR3 here is CASSSLADGSYEQYF. As DNA, the CDR3 is TGTGCCAGCAGCTCCCTCGCGGACGGCTCCTACGAGCAGTACTTC.

V is TRBV6-5 and J is TRBJ2-2; D call uncertain. Trimming cost V 0 bases and J 9 bases, with 8 bases left between them. The CDR3 loop spans 13 amino acids. Germline CDR1 and CDR2: MNHEY and SVGAGI. The CDR3 DNA reads TGTGCCAGCAGTTACTCGGCCAGACGGGAGCTGTTTTTT. This encodes CASSYSARRELFF.

J is TRBJ2-1 and V is TRBV29-1; a weak D match, TRBD1 (5 bases). From germline, CDR1 is SQVTM and CDR2 ANQGSEA. The CDR3 is 14 amino acids. Trimming took 1 base from V and 5 from J, leaving 12 bases between them. CDR3 region: CSVEGGHFDNEQFF. The CDR3 DNA reads as TGCAGCGTTGAAGGCGGACACTTTGACAATGAGCAGTTCTTC.

Turning to this clone: Other DNA sequences in the sample encode the same CDR3. The rearrangement joins TRBV30 to TRBJ2-3, with 8 bases that match TRBD2. From germline, CDR1 is GTSNPN and CDR2 SVGIG (reference sequence). This CDR3 is built from 14 residues. Germline trimming cut 3 bases from V and 3 bases from J; bases unmatched to any gene: 5. In nucleotides, the CDR3 is TGTGCCTGGAGCCTAGCGGGTGTGACAGATACGCAGTATTTT. This encodes CAWSLAGVTDTQYF.